The clone carrying this T cell receptor beta chain appeared a few times. Time point denoted: after preoperative PTX-NDP chemotherapy. Each CDR3 protein gets one entry after TCRdb re-called the PCR reads with MiXCR. The sample comprises some 10,000 distinct CDR3 sequences, approximately 50% of which are singletons, and over 12% rests with the top ten. This entry is derived from a study of esophageal squamous cell carcinoma under preoperative chemotherapy. Germline V CDR1 and CDR2: MNHNS, SASEGT. The CDR3 sequence is 16 residues long. V was clipped by 2 bases and J by 0 bases; unmatched bases: 5. This specimen was acquired from a patient given preoperative chemotherapy. The V and J genes are TRBV6-1 and TRBJ2-7; TRBD2 aligns across 9 bases. This TCR derives from a human donor with esophageal squamous cell carcinoma. The donor label of this sample is uncertain. The CDR3 protein is CASSENAREGSYEQYF. CDR3 bases: TGTGCCAGCAGTGAAAACGCGCGGGAGGGCTCCTACGAGCAGTACTTC.